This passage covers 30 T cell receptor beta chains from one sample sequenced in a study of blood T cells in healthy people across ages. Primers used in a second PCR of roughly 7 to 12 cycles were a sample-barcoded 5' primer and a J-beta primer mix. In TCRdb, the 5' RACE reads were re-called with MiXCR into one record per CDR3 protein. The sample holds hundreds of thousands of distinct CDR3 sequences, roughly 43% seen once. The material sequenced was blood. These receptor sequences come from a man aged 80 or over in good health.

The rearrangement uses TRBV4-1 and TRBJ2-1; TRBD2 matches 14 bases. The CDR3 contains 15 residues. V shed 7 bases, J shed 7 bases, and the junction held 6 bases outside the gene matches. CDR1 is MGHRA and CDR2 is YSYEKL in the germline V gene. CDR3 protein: CASKTSGGAGNEQFF. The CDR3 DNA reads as TGCGCCAGCAAGACTAGCGGGGGGGCGGGGAATGAGCAGTTCTTC.

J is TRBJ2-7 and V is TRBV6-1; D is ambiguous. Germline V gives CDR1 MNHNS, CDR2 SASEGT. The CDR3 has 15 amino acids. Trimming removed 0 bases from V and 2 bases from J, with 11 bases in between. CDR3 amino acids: CASSEALQRTYEQYF. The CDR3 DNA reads TGTGCCAGCAGTGAAGCGCTCCAGAGAACCTACGAGCAGTACTTC.

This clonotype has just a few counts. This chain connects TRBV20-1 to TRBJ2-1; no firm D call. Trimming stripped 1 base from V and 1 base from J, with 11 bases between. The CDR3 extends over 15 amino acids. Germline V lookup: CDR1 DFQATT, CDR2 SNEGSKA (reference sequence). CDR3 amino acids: CSARARNSSYNEQFF. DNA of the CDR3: TGCAGTGCTAGAGCGAGGAATTCGTCCTACAATGAGCAGTTCTTC.

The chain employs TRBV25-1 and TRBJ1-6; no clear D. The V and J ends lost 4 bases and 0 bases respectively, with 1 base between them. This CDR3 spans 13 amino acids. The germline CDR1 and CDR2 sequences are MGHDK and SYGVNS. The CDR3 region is CASSVSYNSPLHF. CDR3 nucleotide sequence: TGTGCCAGCAGTGTCTCCTATAATTCACCCCTCCACTTT.

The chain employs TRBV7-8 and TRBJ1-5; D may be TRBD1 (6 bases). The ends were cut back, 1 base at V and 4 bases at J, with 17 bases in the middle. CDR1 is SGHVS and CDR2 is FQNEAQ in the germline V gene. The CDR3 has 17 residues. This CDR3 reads CASSLGRGIGQNQPQHF. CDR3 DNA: TGTGCCAGCAGCTTAGGGCGGGGGATCGGACAGAATCAGCCCCAGCATTTT.

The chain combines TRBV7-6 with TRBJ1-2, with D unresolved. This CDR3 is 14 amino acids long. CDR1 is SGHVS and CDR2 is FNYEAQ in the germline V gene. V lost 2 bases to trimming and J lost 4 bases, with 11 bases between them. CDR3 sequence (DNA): TGTGCCAGCAGCTTACGGCTCGGGATCTATGGCTACACCTTC. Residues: CASSLRLGIYGYTF.

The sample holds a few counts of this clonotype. The CDR3 spells CASSLVPTTDTQYF. The CDR3 coding sequence is TGTGCCAGCAGCTTAGTCCCGACCACAGATACGCAGTATTTT. V and J are TRBV7-8 and TRBJ2-3; no clear D gene. Germline V CDR1 and CDR2: SGHVS, FQNEAQ. The germline V and J ends were trimmed by 1 base and 2 bases, with 7 bases remaining between them. CDR3 length equals 14 residues.

This CDR3 is CATSGLQEVSYNEQFF. The CDR3 DNA is TGTGCCACCAGTGGCCTACAGGAAGTTTCCTACAATGAGCAGTTCTTC. The chain employs TRBV24-1 and TRBJ2-1; possible D gene TRBD1, 5 bases. The CDR3 sequence is 16 residues long. The germline V gene encodes CDR1 KGHDR and CDR2 SFDVKD. V shed 5 bases and J shed 1 base, with 14 bases lying between them.

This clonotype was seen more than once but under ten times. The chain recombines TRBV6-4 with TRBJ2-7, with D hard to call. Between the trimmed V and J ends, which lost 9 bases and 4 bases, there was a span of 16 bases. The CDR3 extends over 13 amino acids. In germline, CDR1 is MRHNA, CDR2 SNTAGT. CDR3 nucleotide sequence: TGTGCCAGTTCACTGTTCCATGGGTACGAGCAGTACTTC. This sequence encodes CASSLFHGYEQYF.

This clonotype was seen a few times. The CDR3 loop reads CASSSGTGLRGYTF. The CDR3, as DNA: TGTGCCAGCAGCTCCGGGACAGGGTTGAGGGGCTACACCTTC. This chain links TRBV7-2 with TRBJ1-2, with TRBD1 matching 9 bases. V was clipped by 4 bases and J by 8 bases; unmatched bases: 8. The germline V gene has CDR1 SGHTA and CDR2 FQGNSA. This CDR3 is built from 14 residues. Full variable domain (remainder filled in from reference TRBV7-2 and TRBJ1-2): GAGVSQSPSNKVTEKGKDVELRCDPISGHTALYWYRQSLGQGLEFLIYFQGNSAPDKSGLPSDRFSAERTGGSVSTLTIQRTQQEDSAVYLCASSSGTGLRGYTFGSGTRLTVV.

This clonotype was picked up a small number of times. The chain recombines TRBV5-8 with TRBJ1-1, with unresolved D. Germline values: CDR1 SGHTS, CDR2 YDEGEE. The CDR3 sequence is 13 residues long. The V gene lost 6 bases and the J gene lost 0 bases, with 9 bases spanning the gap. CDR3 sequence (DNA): TGTGCCAGCAACCAGAATCTGAACACTGAAGCTTTCTTT. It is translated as CASNQNLNTEAFF.

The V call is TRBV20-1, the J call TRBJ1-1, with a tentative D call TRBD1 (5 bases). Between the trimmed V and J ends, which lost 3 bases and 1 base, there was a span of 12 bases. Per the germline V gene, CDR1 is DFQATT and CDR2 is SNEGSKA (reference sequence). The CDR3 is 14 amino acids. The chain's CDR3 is CSASPLGGNTEAFF. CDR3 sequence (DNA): TGCAGTGCTAGCCCCCTTGGGGGGAACACTGAAGCTTTCTTT.

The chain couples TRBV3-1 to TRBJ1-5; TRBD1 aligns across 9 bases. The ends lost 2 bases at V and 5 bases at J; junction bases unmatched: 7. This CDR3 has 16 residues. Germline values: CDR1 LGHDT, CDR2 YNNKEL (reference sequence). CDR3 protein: CASSQPTGGAYQPQHF. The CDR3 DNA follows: TGTGCCAGCAGCCAACCCACAGGGGGCGCCTATCAGCCCCAGCATTTT.

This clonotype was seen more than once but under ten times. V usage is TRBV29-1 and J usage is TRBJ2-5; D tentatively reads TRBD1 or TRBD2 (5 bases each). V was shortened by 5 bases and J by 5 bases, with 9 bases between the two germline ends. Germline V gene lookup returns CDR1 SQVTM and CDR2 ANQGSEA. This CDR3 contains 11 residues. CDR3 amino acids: CSVSRDETQYF. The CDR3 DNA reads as TGCAGCGTTAGCAGGGACGAGACCCAGTACTTC.

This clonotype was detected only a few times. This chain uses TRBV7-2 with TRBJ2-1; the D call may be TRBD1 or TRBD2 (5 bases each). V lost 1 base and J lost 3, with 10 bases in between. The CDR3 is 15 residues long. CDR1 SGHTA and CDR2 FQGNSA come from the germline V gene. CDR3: CASSLEGTVYNEQFF. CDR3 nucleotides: TGTGCCAGCAGCTTAGAGGGGACGGTCTACAATGAGCAGTTCTTC.

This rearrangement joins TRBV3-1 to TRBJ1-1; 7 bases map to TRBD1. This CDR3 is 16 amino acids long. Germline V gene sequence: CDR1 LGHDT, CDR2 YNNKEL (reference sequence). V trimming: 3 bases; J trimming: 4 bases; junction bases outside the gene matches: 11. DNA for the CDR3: TGTGCCAGCAGCCACGCCGGACAGGACTGGCCCACTGAAGCTTTCTTT. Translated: CASSHAGQDWPTEAFF.

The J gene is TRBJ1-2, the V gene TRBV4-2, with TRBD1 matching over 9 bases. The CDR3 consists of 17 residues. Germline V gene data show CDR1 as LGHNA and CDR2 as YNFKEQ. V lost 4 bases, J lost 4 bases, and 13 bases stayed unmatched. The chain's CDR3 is CASSPQDRGADSYGYTF. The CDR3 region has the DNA TGTGCCAGCAGCCCCCAGGACAGGGGCGCAGATAGCTATGGCTACACCTTC.

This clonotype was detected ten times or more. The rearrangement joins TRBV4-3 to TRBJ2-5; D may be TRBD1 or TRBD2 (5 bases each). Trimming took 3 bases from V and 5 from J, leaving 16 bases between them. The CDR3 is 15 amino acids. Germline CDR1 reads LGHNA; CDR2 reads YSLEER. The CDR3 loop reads CASSQLPGRRETQYF. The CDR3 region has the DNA TGCGCCAGCAGCCAGTTACCGGGACGCCGGGAGACCCAGTACTTC.

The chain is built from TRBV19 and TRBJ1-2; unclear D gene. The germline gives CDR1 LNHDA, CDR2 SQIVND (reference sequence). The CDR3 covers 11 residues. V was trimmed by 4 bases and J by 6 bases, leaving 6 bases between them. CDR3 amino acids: CASSKENGYTF. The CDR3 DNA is TGTGCCAGTAGTAAGGAGAATGGCTACACCTTC. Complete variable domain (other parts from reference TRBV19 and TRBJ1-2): DGGITQSPKYLFRKEGQNVTLSCEQNLNHDAMYWYRQDPGQGLRLIYYSQIVNDFQKGDIAEGYSVSREKKESFPLTVTSAQKNPTAFYLCASSKENGYTFGSGTRLTVV.

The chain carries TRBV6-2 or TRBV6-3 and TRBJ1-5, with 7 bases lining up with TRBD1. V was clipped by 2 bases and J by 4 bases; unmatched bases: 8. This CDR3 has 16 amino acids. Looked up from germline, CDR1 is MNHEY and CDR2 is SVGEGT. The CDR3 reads CASSYPTGSGNQPQHF. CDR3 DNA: TGTGCCAGCAGTTACCCGACAGGGTCTGGGAATCAGCCCCAGCATTTT.

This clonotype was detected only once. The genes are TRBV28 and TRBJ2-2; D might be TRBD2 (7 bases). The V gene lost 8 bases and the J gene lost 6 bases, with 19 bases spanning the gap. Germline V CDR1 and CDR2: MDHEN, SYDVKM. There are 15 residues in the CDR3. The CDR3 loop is CASSPPGGSAGELFF. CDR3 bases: TGTGCCAGCTCCCCGCCGGGGGGCTCAGCCGGGGAGCTGTTTTTT.

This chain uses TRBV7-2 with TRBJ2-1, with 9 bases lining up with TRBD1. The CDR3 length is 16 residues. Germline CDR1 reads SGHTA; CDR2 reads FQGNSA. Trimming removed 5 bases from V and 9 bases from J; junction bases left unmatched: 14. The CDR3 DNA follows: TGTGCCAGCAGCCGAAGTTTGGGACAGGGTAGGGGTGAGCAGTTCTTC. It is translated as CASSRSLGQGRGEQFF.

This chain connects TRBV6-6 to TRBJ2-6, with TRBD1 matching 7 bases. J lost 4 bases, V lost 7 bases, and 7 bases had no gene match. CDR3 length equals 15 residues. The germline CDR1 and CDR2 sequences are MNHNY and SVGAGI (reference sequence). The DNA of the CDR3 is TGTGCCAGCACCTCACAGGGGAGAGGGGCCAACGTCCTGACTTTC. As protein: CASTSQGRGANVLTF.

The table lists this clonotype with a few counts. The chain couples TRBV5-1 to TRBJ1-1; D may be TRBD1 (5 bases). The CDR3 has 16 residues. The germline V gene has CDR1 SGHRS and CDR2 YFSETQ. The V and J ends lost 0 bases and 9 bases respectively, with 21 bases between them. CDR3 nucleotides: TGCGCCAGCAGCTTGGTAACCGGGACCGCAGGGCCTCAAGCTTTCTTT. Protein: CASSLVTGTAGPQAFF.

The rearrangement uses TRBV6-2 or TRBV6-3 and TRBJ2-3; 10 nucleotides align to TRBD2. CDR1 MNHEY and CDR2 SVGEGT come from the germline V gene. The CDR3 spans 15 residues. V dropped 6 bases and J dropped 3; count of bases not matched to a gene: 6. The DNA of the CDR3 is TGTGCCAGCAGATCCGGACTAGCGGCTACAGATACGCAGTATTTT. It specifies CASRSGLAATDTQYF.

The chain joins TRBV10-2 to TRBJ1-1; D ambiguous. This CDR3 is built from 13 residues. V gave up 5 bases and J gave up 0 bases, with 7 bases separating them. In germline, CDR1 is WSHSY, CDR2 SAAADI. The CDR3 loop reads CASSTRMNTEAFF. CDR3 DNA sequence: TGCGCCAGCAGTACAAGAATGAACACTGAAGCTTTCTTT.

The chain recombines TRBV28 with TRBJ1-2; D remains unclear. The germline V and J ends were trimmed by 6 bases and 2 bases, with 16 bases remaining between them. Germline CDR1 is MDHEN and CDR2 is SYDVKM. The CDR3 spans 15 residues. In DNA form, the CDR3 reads TGTGCCAGCAGCCCCGTCGGGAGTGGGAACTATGGCTACACCTTC. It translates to CASSPVGSGNYGYTF.

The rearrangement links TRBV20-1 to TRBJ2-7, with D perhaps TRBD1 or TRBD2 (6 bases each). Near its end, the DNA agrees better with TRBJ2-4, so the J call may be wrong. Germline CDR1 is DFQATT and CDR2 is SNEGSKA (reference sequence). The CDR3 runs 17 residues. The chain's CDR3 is CSGRGDKSLVAKNIQYF. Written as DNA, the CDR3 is TGCAGTGGGAGGGGGGACAAGAGCTTAGTAGCCAAAAACATTCAGTACTTC.

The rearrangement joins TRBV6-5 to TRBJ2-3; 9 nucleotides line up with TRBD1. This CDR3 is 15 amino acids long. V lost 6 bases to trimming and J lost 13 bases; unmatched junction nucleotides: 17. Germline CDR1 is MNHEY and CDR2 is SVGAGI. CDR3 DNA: TGTGCCAGCAGCCAGGACAGGGGAGGTGCTGTTGGGAAGTATTTT. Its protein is CASSQDRGGAVGKYF.

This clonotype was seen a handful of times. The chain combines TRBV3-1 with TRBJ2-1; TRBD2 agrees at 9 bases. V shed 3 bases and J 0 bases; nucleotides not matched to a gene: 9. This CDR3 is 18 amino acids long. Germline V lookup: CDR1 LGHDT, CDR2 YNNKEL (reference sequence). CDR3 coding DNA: TGTGCCAGCAGCCATAAACAGACTAGCGGAGTCTCCTACAATGAGCAGTTCTTC. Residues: CASSHKQTSGVSYNEQFF.